Given below is one T cell receptor (beta chain) in context. This sample is drawn from a study of blood T cell repertoires in COVID-19. Overall study: Donors in the United States, Italy and Spain gave samples during acute or convalescent COVID-19. Sources were T cells, B-cell-depleted T cells, or PBMCs; the material itself was cDNA or gDNA.

Sequenced by immunoSEQ multiplex PCR; TCRdb stores in-frame clones only, minus some. The sample yields some 140,000 clones, around 85% seen once. The sequenced sample consisted of peripheral blood. The source of this sequence is a man aged 60 to 75 with COVID-19, enrolled during active disease.

CDR3 coding DNA: TGTGCCAGCCGTTCGGGACAGACTAGCACAGATACGCAGTATTTT. It encodes CASRSGQTSTDTQYF. V and J are TRBV6-2 or TRBV6-3 and TRBJ2-3, with TRBD1 matching over 7 bases. Germline values: CDR1 MNHEY, CDR2 SVGEGT. J gave up 0 bases and V 8 bases, and 8 bases lay outside the gene matches. This CDR3 spans 15 amino acids.